The clone carrying this T cell receptor (beta chain) was seen a handful of times. Clones were read by immunoSEQ multiplex PCR, and TCRdb kept only the in-frame ones, dropping some. The repertoire consists of approximately 110,000 clones, with 85% to 90% occurring once and the leading ten covering about 9.3%. This entry belongs to a study of T cell responses to AZD1222 COVID-19 vaccine. Germline V gene lookup returns CDR1 MNHEY and CDR2 SVGAGI. This CDR3 has 14 amino acids. V shed 7 bases and J shed 1 base, with 13 bases lying between them. This chain connects TRBV6-5 to TRBJ1-1; D might be TRBD1 (5 bases). Sequencing used peripheral blood, obtained on day 0 of AZD1222 vaccination. The sequence derives from an adult in good health. The CDR3 sequence: CASKTQVANTEAFF. The CDR3, as DNA: TGTGCCAGCAAAACACAGGTAGCGAACACTGAAGCTTTCTTT.